A single sample is the source of the 5 T cell receptor beta chains below, sequenced in a study of yellow fever vaccine responses in identical twins listed by TCRdb under 2018. Preparation of the library involved RT-PCR. This sample was sequenced with an Illumina HiSeq 2500. Using fastp at Q25 and MiXCR, TCRdb reprocessed the public reads and kept productive beta chains. Each entry merges the rows of one CDR3 protein and shows their most common DNA and genes. Within this sample are 20,000 to 25,000 distinct CDR3 sequences, with under 85% of them counted one time only. The ten largest clonotypes hold about 4.8% of the sample. The sample here was T cells from blood (PBMCs), unsorted or a sorted subset (not recorded which), taken before or after yellow fever vaccination (not recorded which). These receptors came from a woman aged 18-30 years who received the yellow fever vaccine. Donor details come from another sample of the same person, matched by shared clones.

The chain couples TRBV11-2 to TRBJ2-5; 10 bases fit TRBD2. In germline, CDR1 is SGHAT, CDR2 FQNNGV. CDR3 length: 19 residues. The J segment lost 1 base and the V segment lost 5 bases, leaving 16 bases of the junction unmatched. As DNA, the CDR3 is TGTGCCAGCAGCGGGCGTAGGACTAGCGGAACTGGGGCCCAAGAGACCCAGTACTTC. This sequence encodes CASSGRRTSGTGAQETQYF.

This clonotype was picked up one time. The chain links TRBV15 to TRBJ2-7, with 8 bases that match TRBD2. The CDR3 runs 17 residues. Germline assignment: CDR1 LNHNV and CDR2 YYDKDF (reference sequence). V dropped 0 bases and J dropped 7; count of bases not matched to a gene: 14. The CDR3 DNA is TGTGCCACCAGCAGAGATCCACTAGCGGCTCGGACGGGGGAGCAGTACTTC. This codes for CATSRDPLAARTGEQYF.

This clonotype was recorded a few times. The chain couples TRBV27 to TRBJ2-7; 8 bases match TRBD1. The length of the CDR3 is 17 residues. V shed 4 bases and J 2 bases; nucleotides not matched to a gene: 13. The V gene's germline CDR1 is MNHEY and CDR2 SMNVEV (reference sequence). CDR3 in DNA: TGTGCCAGCAGTTCCTCCGGCTGGGACAGGATCACCTACGAGCAGTACTTC. This gives the protein CASSSSGWDRITYEQYF.

The chain joins TRBV3-1 to TRBJ1-2; D ambiguous. The CDR3 is 14 amino acids. V shed 4 bases and J shed 3 bases, with 12 bases lying between them. Germline V gene data show CDR1 as LGHDT and CDR2 as YNNKEL (reference sequence). CDR3 sequence: CASSPSVRYYGYTF. CDR3 coding DNA: TGTGCCAGCAGCCCTTCGGTCCGATACTATGGCTACACCTTC.

The rearrangement links TRBV2 to TRBJ2-3; D is perhaps TRBD1 or TRBD2 (5 bases each). CDR3 length: 12 residues. Germline V gene lookup returns CDR1 SNHLY and CDR2 FYNNEI. V dropped 6 bases and J dropped 4 bases, with 8 bases sitting between them. CDR3 bases: TGTGCCAGCAGGGGGGTCGCAGATACGCAGTATTTT. Residues: CASRGVADTQYF.